This TCR beta chain originates from a study of T-cell reconstitution after alpha-beta-depleted transplantation in children. Germline-derived CDR1 and CDR2 are SQVTM and ANQGSEA. V lost 7 bases to trimming and J lost 5 bases, with 15 bases between them. This CDR3 is 13 amino acids long. There are many counts of this clonotype. Its antigen remains unknown. Findings of the study overall: Several hundred graft clones that had expanded were reportedly the source of alpha-beta T cells about two months after transplant. After transplant, high TCRbeta diversity at day 60 in some patients arose from surviving recipient T cells and thymic progenitors. T-cell numbers and diversity, one year after transplant, stemmed largely from T cells that were newly produced.

The TCRbeta library incorporated unique molecular identifiers. TCRdb fed the PCR reads into MiXCR, producing one record per CDR3 protein. The table includes over 150,000 distinct CDR3 sequences, roughly 7.1% detected once. The sequence came from a boy younger than 10 with acute lymphoblastic leukemia, due to receive a stem cell transplant. The V gene is TRBV29-1, the J gene TRBJ1-5; D remains unclear. Sequencing was performed on PBMCs, taken before TCRalphabeta/CD19-depleted stem cell transplant. CDR3 sequence (DNA): TGCAGCGCCCACCAGAGTAGGGATCAGCCCCAGCATTTT. This sequence encodes CSAHQSRDQPQHF.